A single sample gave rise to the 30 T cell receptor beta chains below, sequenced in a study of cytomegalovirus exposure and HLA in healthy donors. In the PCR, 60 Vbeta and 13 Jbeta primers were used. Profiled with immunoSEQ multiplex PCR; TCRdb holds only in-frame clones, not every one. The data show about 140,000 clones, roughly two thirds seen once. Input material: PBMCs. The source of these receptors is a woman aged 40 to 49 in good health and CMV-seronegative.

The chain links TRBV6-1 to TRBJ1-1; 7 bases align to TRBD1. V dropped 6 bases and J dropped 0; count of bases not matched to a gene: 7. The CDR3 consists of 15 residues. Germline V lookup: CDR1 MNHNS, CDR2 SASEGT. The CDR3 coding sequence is TGTGCCAGCAGCCCCAGACAGGGAATGAACACTGAAGCTTTCTTT. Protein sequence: CASSPRQGMNTEAFF.

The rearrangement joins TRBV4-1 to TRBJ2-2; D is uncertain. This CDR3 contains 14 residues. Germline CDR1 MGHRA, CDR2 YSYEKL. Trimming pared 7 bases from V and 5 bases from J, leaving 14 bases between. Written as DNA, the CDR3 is TGCGCCAGCACCCCGGGTCTTGATACCGGGGAGCTGTTTTTT. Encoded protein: CASTPGLDTGELFF.

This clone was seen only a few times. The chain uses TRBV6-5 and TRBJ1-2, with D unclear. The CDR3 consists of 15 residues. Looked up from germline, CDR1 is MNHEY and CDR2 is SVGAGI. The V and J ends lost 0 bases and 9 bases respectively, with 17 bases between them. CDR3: CASSYSSFPDSSYTF. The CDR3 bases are TGTGCCAGCAGTTACTCGAGCTTTCCAGACTCGAGCTACACCTTC.

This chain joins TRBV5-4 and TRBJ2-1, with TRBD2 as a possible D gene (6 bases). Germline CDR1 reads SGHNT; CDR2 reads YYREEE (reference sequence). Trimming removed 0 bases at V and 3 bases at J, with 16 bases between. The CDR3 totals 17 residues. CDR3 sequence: CASSLGGGASVYNEQFF. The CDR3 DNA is TGTGCCAGCAGCTTGGGTGGAGGGGCTTCAGTCTACAATGAGCAGTTCTTC.

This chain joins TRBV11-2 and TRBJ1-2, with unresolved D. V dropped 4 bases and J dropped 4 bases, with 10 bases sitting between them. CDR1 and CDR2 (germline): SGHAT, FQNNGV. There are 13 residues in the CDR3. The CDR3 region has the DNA TGTGCCAGCAGCTCGGGAGAGGGCTATGGCTACACCTTC. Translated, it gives CASSSGEGYGYTF.

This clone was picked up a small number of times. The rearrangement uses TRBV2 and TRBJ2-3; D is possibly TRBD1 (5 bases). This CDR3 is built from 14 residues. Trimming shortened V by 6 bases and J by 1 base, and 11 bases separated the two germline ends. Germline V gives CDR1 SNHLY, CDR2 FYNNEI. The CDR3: CASRTEEGTDTQYF. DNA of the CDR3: TGTGCCAGCAGGACAGAGGAAGGCACAGATACGCAGTATTTT.

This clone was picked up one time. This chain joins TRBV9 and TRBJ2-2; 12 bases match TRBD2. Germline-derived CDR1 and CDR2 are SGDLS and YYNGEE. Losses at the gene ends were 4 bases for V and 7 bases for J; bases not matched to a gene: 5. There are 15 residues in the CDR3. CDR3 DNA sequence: TGTGCCAGCAGCTTAAGGACTAGCGGGGACGGGGAGCTGTTTTTT. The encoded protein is CASSLRTSGDGELFF. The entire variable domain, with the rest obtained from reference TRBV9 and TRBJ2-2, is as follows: DSGVTQTPKHLITATGQRVTLRCSPRSGDLSVYWYQQSLDQGLQFLIQYYNGEERAKGNILERFSAQQFPDLHSELNLSSLELGDSALYFCASSLRTSGDGELFFGEGSRLTVL.

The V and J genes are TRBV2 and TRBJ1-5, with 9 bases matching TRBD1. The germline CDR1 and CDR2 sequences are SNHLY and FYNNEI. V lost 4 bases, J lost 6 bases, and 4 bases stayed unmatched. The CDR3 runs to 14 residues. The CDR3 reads CASSGGQGSQPQHF. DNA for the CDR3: TGTGCCAGCAGTGGGGGACAGGGAAGTCAGCCCCAGCATTTT. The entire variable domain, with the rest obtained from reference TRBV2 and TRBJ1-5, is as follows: EPEVTQTPSHQVTQMGQEVILRCVPISNHLYFYWYRQILGQKVEFLVSFYNNEISEKSEIFDDQFSVERPDGSNFTLKIRSTKLEDSAMYFCASSGGQGSQPQHFGDGTRLSIL.

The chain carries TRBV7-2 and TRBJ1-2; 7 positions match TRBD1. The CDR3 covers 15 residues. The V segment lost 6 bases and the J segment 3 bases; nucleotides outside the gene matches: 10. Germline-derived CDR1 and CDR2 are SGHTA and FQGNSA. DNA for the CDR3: TGTGCCAGCAGATATAGGGGAACAGGGGACTATGGCTACACCTTC. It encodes CASRYRGTGDYGYTF.

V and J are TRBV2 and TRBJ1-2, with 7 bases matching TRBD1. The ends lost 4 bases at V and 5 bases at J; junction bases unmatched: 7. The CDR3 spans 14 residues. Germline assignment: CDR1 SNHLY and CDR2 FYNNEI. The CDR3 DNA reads TGTGCCAGCAGTGCGGACAGGCTTGGGTATGGCTACACCTTC. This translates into CASSADRLGYGYTF. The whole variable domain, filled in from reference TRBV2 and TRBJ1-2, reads EPEVTQTPSHQVTQMGQEVILRCVPISNHLYFYWYRQILGQKVEFLVSFYNNEISEKSEIFDDQFSVERPDGSNFTLKIRSTKLEDSAMYFCASSADRLGYGYTFGSGTRLTVV.

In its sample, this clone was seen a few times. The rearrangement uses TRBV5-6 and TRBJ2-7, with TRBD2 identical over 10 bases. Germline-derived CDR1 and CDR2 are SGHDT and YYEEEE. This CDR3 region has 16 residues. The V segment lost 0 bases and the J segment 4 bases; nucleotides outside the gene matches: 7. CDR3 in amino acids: CASSLALPSGGYEQYV. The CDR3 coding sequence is TGTGCCAGCAGCTTGGCCTTGCCTAGCGGGGGTTACGAGCAGTACGTC.

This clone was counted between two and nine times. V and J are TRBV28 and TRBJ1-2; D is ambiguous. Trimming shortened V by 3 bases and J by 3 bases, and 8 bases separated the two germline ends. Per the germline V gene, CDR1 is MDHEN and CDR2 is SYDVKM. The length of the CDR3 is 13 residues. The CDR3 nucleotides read TGTGCCAGCAGTTTGCTGGGCGACTATGGCTACACCTTC. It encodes CASSLLGDYGYTF.

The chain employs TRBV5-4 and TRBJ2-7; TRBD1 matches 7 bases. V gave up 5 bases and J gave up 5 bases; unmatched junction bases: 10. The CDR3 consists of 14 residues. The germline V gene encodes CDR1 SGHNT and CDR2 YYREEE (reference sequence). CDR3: CASRAQGMGDEQYV. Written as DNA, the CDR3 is TGTGCCAGCAGGGCACAGGGGATGGGGGACGAGCAGTACGTC.

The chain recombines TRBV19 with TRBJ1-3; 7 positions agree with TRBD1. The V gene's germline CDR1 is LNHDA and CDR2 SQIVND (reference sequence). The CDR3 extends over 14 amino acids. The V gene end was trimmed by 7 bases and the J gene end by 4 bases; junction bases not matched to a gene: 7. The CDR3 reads CASTGTVKGNTIYF. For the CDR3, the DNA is TGTGCCAGTACCGGGACAGTGAAAGGAAACACCATATATTTT.

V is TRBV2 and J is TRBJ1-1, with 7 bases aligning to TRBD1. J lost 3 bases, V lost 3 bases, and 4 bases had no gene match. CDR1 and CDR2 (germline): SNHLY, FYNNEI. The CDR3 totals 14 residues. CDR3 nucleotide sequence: TGTGCCAGCAGTGAGCGAACAGGGGACACTGAAGCTTTCTTT. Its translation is CASSERTGDTEAFF.

The CDR3 region is CASSKTGGRDQPQHF. CDR3 nucleotides: TGTGCCAGCAGTAAAACAGGGGGAAGGGATCAGCCCCAGCATTTT. V and J are TRBV2 and TRBJ1-5; 8 nucleotides align to TRBD1. Trimming took 5 bases from V and 5 from J; bases not matched to a gene: 8. CDR1 is SNHLY, CDR2 FYNNEI, per germline. The CDR3 loop spans 15 amino acids.

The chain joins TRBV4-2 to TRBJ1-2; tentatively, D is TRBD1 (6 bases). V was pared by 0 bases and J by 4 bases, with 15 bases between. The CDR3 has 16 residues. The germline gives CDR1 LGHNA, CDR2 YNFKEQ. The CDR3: CASSQDYRAGAYGYTF. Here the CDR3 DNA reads TGTGCCAGCAGCCAAGATTATAGGGCAGGGGCCTATGGCTACACCTTC.

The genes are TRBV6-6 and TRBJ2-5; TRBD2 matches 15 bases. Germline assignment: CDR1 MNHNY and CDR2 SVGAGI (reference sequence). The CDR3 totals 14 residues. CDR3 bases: TGTGCTACCGGGACTAGCGGGGGGCAAGAGACCCAGTACTTC. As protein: CATGTSGGQETQYF.

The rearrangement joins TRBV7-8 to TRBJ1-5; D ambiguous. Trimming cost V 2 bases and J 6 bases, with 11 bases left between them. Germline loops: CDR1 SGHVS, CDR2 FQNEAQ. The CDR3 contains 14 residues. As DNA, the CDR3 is TGTGCCAGCAGCTTAACCGACACCCTTCAGCCCCAGCATTTT. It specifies CASSLTDTLQPQHF.

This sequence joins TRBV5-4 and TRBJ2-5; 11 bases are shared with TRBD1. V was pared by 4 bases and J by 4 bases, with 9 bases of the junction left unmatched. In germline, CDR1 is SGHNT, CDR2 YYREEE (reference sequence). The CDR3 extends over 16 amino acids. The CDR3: CASSTTGQGAGETQYF. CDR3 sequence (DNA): TGTGCCAGCAGCACAACCGGACAGGGGGCGGGAGAGACCCAGTACTTC.

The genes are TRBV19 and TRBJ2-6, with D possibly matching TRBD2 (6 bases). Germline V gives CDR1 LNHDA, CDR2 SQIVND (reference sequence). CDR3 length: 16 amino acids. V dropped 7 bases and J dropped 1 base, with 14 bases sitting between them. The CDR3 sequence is CASTANGGSGANVLTF. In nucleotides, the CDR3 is TGTGCCAGTACTGCCAACGGGGGATCTGGGGCCAACGTCCTGACTTTC.

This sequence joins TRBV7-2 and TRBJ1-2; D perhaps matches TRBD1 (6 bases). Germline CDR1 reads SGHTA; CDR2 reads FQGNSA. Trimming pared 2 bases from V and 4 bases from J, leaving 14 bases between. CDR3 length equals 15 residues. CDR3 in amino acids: CASSLKPGHGYGYTF. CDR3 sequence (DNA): TGTGCCAGCAGCTTAAAACCGGGACATGGCTATGGCTACACCTTC.

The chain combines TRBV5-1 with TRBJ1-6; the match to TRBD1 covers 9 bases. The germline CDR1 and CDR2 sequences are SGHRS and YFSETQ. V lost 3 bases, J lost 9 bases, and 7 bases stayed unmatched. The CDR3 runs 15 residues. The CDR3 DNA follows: TGCGCCAGCAGCTGGGGACAGGGTGGGACTTCACCCCTCCACTTT. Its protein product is CASSWGQGGTSPLHF.

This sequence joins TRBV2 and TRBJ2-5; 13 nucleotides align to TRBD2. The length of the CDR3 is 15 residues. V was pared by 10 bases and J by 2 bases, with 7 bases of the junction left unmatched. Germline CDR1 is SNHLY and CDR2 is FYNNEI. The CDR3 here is CAIPPGLAGQETQYF. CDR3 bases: TGTGCCATCCCTCCGGGACTAGCGGGGCAAGAGACCCAGTACTTC.

This CDR3 reads CASSLGDREDSPLHF. The CDR3, as DNA: TGCGCCAGCAGCTTGGGGGACAGGGAAGATTCACCCCTCCACTTT. This rearrangement joins TRBV5-1 to TRBJ1-6, with 9 bases aligning to TRBD1. Germline lookup yields CDR1 SGHRS and CDR2 YFSETQ. J was trimmed by 8 bases and V by 0 bases; bases with no gene match: 3. The CDR3 extends over 15 amino acids.

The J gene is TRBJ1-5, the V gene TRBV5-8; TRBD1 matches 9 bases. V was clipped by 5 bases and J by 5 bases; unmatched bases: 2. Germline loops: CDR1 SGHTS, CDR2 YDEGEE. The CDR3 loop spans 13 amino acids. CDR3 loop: CASRGQGHQPQHF. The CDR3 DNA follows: TGTGCCAGCAGAGGACAGGGGCATCAGCCCCAGCATTTT.

CDR3 loop: CASSLGGGFEKLFF. In DNA, the CDR3 is TGTGCCAGCAGCTTAGGGGGGGGATTTGAAAAACTGTTTTTT. This chain uses TRBV7-2 with TRBJ1-4, with D possibly matching TRBD1 (5 bases). Per germline, CDR1 SGHTA and CDR2 FQGNSA. V was clipped by 1 base and J by 7 bases, with 10 bases between them. CDR3 length: 14 amino acids.

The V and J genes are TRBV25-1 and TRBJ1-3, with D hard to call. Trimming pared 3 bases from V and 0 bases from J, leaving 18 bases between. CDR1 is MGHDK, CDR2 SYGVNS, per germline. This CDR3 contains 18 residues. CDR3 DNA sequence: TGTGCCAGCAGTGATGGGCAGGCTCCCCTCGCCTCTGGAAACACCATATATTTT. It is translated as CASSDGQAPLASGNTIYF.

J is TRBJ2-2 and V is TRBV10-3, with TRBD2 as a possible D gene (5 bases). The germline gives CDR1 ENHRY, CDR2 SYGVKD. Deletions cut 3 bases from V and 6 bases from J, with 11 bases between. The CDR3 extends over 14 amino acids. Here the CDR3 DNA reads TGTGCCATCAGTGATCCGGGGTTCTCCGGGGAGCTGTTTTTT. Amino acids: CAISDPGFSGELFF.

CDR3 loop: CASSMGRMNTEAFF. CDR3 in DNA: TGTGCCAGTAGTATGGGGAGGATGAACACTGAAGCTTTCTTT. The chain couples TRBV19 to TRBJ1-1; no clear D. The CDR3 length is 14 residues. CDR1 is LNHDA, CDR2 SQIVND, per germline (reference sequence). V was shortened by 3 bases and J by 0 bases, with 8 bases between the two germline ends. Variable domain in full (rest from reference TRBV19 and TRBJ1-1): DGGITQSPKYLFRKEGQNVTLSCEQNLNHDAMYWYRQDPGQGLRLIYYSQIVNDFQKGDIAEGYSVSREKKESFPLTVTSAQKNPTAFYLCASSMGRMNTEAFFGQGTRLTVV.